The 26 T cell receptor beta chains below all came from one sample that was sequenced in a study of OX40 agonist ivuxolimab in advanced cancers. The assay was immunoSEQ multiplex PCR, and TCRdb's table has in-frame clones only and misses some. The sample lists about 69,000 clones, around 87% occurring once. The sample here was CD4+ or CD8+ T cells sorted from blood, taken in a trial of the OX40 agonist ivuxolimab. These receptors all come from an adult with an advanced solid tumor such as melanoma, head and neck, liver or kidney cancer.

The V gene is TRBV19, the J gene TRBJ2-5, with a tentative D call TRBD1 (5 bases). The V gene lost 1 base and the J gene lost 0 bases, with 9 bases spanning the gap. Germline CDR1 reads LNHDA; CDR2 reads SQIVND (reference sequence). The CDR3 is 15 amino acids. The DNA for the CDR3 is TGTGCCAGTAGTATAGGAGTGGGGCACCAAGAGACCCAGTACTTC. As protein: CASSIGVGHQETQYF. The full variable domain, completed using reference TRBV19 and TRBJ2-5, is DGGITQSPKYLFRKEGQNVTLSCEQNLNHDAMYWYRQDPGQGLRLIYYSQIVNDFQKGDIAEGYSVSREKKESFPLTVTSAQKNPTAFYLCASSIGVGHQETQYFGPGTRLLVL.

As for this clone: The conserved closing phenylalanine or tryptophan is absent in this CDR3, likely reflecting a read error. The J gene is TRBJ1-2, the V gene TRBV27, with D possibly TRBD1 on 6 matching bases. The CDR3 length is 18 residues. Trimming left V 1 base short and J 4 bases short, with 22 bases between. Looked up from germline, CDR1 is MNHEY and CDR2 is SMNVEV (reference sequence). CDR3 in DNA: TGTGCCAGCAGTTTATTGGCGGGTGAGGGGGTTGCGTTCTATGGCTACACCCTC. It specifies CASSLLAGEGVAFYGYTL.

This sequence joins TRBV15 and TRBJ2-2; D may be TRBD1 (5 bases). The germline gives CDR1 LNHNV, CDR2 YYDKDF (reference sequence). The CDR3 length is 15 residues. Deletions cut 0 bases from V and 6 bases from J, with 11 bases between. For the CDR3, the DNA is TGTGCCACCAGCAGAGAAGCAGGGTTAGCCGGGGAGCTGTTTTTT. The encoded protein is CATSREAGLAGELFF.

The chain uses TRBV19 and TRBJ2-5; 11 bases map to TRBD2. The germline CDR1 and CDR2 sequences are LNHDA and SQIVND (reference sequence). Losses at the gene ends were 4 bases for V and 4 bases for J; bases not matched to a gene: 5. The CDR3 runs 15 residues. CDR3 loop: CASSRASGRPETQYF. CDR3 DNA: TGTGCCAGTAGTAGGGCTAGCGGGAGGCCAGAGACCCAGTACTTC.

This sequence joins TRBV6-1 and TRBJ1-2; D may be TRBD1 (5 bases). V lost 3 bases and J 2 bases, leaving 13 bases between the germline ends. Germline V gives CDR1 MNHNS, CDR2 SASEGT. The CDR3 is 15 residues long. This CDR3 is CASSDGTATNYGYTF. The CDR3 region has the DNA TGTGCCAGCAGTGACGGGACGGCCACAAACTATGGCTACACCTTC.

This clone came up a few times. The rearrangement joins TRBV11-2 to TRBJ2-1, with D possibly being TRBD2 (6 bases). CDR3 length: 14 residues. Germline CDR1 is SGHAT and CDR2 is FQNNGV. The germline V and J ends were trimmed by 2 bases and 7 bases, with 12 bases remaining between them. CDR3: CASSLLGSRNEQFF. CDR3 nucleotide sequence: TGTGCCAGCAGCTTACTCGGGAGCAGAAATGAGCAGTTCTTC.

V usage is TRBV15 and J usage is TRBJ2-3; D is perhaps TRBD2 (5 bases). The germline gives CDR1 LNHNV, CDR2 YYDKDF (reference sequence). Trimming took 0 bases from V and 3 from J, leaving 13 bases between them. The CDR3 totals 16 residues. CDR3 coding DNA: TGTGCCACCAGCAGAGATTTGGCAGGACTGACAGATACGCAGTATTTT. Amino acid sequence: CATSRDLAGLTDTQYF.

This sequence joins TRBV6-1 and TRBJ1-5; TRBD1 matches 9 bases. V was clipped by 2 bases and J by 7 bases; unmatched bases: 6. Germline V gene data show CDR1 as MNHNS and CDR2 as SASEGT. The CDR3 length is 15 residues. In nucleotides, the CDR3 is TGTGCCAGCAGTGAAATACAGGGGGCTCACCAGCCCCAGCATTTT. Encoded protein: CASSEIQGAHQPQHF.

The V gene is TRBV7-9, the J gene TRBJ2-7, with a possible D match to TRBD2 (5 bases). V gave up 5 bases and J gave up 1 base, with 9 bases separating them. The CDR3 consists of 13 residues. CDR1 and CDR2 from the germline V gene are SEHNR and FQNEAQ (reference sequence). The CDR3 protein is CASSQPGSYEQYF. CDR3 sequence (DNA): TGTGCCAGCAGCCAACCGGGATCCTACGAGCAGTACTTC.

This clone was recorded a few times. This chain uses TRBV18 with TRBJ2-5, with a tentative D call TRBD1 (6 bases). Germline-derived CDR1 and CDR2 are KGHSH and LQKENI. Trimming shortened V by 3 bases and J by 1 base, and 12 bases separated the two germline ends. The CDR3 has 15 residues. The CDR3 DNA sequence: TGTGCCAGCTCACCGACGGGGACAACCCAAGAGACCCAGTACTTC. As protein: CASSPTGTTQETQYF.

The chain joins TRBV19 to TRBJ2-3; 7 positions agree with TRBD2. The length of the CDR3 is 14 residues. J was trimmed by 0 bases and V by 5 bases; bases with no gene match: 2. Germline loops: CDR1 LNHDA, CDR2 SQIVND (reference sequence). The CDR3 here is CASSFSGSTDTQYF. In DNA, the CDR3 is TGTGCCAGTAGTTTTAGCGGGAGCACAGATACGCAGTATTTT.

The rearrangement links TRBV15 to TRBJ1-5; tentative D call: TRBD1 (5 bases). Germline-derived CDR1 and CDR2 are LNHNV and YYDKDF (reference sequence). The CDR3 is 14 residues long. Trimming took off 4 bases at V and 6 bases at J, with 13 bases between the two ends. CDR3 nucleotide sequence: TGTGCCACCAGCACAGGGATCGATAGTCAGCCCCAGCATTTT. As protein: CATSTGIDSQPQHF.

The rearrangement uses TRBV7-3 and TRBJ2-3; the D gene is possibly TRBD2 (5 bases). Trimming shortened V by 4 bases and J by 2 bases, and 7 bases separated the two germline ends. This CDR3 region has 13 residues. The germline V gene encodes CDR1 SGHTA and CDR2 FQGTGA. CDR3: CASSSDYTDTQYF. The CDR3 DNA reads TGTGCCAGCAGCTCCGACTACACAGATACGCAGTATTTT.

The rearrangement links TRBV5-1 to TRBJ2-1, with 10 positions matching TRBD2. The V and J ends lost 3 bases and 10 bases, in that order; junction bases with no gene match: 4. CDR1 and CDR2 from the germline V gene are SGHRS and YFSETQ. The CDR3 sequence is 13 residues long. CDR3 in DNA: TGCGCCAGCAGCTGGACTAGCGGCCGAGAGCAGTTCTTC. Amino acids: CASSWTSGREQFF.

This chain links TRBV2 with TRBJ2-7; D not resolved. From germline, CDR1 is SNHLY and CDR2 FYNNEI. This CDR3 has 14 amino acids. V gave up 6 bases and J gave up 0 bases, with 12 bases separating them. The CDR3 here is CASRAGPNSYEQYF. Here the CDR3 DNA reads TGTGCCAGCAGAGCCGGGCCAAACTCCTACGAGCAGTACTTC.

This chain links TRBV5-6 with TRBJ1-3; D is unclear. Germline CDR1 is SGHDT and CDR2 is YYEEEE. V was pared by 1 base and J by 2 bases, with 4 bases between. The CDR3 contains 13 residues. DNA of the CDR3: TGTGCCAGCAGCTTGACAGCTGGAAACACCATATATTTT. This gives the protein CASSLTAGNTIYF.

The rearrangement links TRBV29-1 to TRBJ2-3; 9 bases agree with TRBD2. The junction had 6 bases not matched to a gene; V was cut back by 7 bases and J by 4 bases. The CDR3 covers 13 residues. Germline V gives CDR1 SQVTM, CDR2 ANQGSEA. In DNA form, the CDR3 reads TGCAGCGCCCAGGGACTAGCCGCAGATACGCAGTATTTT. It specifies CSAQGLAADTQYF.

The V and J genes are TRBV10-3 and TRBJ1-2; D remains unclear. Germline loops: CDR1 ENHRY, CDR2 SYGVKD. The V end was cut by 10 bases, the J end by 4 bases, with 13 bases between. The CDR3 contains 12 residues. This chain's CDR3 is CASQRDSYGYTF. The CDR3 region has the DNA TGTGCCAGCCAGCGGGATTCCTATGGCTACACCTTC.

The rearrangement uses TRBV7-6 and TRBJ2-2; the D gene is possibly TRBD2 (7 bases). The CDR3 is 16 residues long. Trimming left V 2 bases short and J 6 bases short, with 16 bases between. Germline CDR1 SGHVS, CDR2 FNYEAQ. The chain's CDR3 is CASSLLNGGPAGELFF. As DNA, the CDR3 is TGTGCCAGCAGCTTACTTAACGGGGGGCCGGCCGGGGAGCTGTTTTTT.

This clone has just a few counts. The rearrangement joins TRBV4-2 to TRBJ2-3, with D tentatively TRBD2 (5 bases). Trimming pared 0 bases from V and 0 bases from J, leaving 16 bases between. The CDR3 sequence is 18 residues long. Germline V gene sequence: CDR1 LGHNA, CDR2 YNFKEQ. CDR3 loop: CASSQDFGRGDSTDTQYF. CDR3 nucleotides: TGTGCCAGCAGCCAAGATTTCGGACGGGGAGATAGCACAGATACGCAGTATTTT.

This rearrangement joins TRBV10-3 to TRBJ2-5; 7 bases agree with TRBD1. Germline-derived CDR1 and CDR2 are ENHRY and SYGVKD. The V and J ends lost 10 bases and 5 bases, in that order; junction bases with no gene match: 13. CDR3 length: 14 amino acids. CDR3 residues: CATRGTVRGETQYF. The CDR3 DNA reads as TGTGCCACCAGAGGGACAGTGAGGGGGGAGACCCAGTACTTC.

CDR3 coding DNA: TGTGCCAGAAAAGGGGAGACCCAGTACTTC. It specifies CARKGETQYF. The V call is TRBV27, the J call TRBJ2-5, with D unresolved. V was clipped by 9 bases and J by 5 bases, with 7 bases between them. The CDR3 spans 10 residues. Germline V gene sequence: CDR1 MNHEY, CDR2 SMNVEV (reference sequence).

The CDR3 DNA sequence: TGTGCCAGCAGTATTTTAGGGCAGGGAGCTTTCTTT. Translating gives CASSILGQGAFF. The chain has TRBV28 and TRBJ1-1; D may be TRBD1 (5 bases). Trimming took 5 bases from V and 10 from J, leaving 14 bases between them. The length of the CDR3 is 12 residues. In germline, CDR1 is MDHEN, CDR2 SYDVKM.

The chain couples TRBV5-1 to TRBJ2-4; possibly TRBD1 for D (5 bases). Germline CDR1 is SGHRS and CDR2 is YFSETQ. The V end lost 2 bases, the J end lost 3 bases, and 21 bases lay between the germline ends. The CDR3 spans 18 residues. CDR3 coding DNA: TGCGCCAGCAGCTTTGAGCCACTACGACAGATAGGCAAAAACATTCAGTACTTC. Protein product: CASSFEPLRQIGKNIQYF. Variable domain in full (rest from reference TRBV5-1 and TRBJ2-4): KAGVTQTPRYLIKTRGQQVTLSCSPISGHRSVSWYQQTPGQGLQFLFEYFSETQRNKGNFPGRFSGRQFSNSRSEMNVSTLELGDSALYLCASSFEPLRQIGKNIQYFGAGTRLSVL.

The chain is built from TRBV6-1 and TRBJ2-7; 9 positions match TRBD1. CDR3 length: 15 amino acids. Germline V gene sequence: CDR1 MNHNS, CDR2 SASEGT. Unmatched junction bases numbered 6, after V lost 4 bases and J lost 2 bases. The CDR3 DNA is TGTGCCAGCAGTGGGGCCCGGACAGGGGCCTACGAGCAGTACTTC. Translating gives CASSGARTGAYEQYF.

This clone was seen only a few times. For the CDR3, the DNA is TGCGCCAGCACCGGGACAGGGATCGGAGATACGCAGTATTTT. It codes for CASTGTGIGDTQYF. The V gene is TRBV5-1, the J gene TRBJ2-3; the match to TRBD1 covers 9 bases. CDR3 length equals 14 residues. Germline CDR1 SGHRS, CDR2 YFSETQ. V lost 6 bases and J lost 5; bases outside the gene matches: 7.